This TCR beta chain appears in the sequencing data of a study of breast tumors, draining lymph nodes, adjacent tissues. Findings and caveats of the study: The data were judged consistent with most tumor T cells coming from lymph node and expanding in tumor. Tumor TCR diversity was below lymph nodes but above nontumor tissue. Luminal-like breast cancer showed significantly higher tumor–nontumor repertoire similarity than basal-like.

Germline values: CDR1 MGHRA, CDR2 YSYEKL. The CDR3 totals 15 residues. V lost 0 bases and J lost 0, with 8 bases in between. This clonotype was detected ten times or more. Its specificity is not known. TCRdb re-called the multiplex PCR reads with MiXCR, one entry per CDR3 protein. The table includes 20,000 to 25,000 distinct CDR3 sequences, approximately 49% detected once. This sequence joins TRBV4-1 and TRBJ1-2; no definite D call. The receptor's source is a female donor with breast cancer. Some clones in this sample may be carry-over from other donors' samples. Sequenced: breast tumor tissue. CDR3: CASSQDFWANYGYTF. CDR3 sequence (DNA): TGCGCCAGCAGCCAAGATTTTTGGGCTAACTATGGCTACACCTTC.